This T cell receptor (beta chain) was sequenced in a study of cytomegalovirus exposure and HLA in healthy donors. PCR primers comprised 60 Vbeta and 13 Jbeta primers. Data came from immunoSEQ multiplex PCR; TCRdb stores just in-frame clones and leaves some out. Of about 120,000 clones in the sample, about 79% are singletons; the top ten hold approximately 4.5%. Study conclusions and caveats: In a later analysis, HLA-C alleles had the fewest associated TCRs, DRB1 alleles the most.

Remarks on this clone: Its antigen is still unknown.

The germline gives CDR1 LGHNT, CDR2 FRNRAP. This CDR3 spans 15 amino acids. V was clipped by 0 bases and J by 5 bases, with 13 bases between them. Input material: PBMCs. V gene TRBV12-5 combines with J gene TRBJ2-5, with D perhaps TRBD1 (5 bases). The receptor was isolated from a man under 40 in good health and CMV-seropositive. CDR3: CASGLVARGRETQYF. In DNA form, the CDR3 reads TGTGCTAGTGGTTTGGTAGCAAGGGGCAGGGAGACCCAGTACTTC.